Included here is one T cell receptor beta chain sequence, with context. Its binding antigen is unknown. No base quality information exists; no much larger clone differs at one position. This sample is part of a study of blood T cell repertoires in COVID-19 (dated by TCRdb to 2020 to 2022). Regarding the study in general: Samples from collaborators originated in the United States, Italy and Spain and spanned both the acute and convalescent phases of COVID-19. The prospective study material was composed of cDNA or gDNA derived from T cells, B-cell-depleted T cells, or PBMCs. Deeply sampled blood TCRbeta repertoires from subjects exposed to, actively infected with, or recovered from COVID-19 were included in the dataset. The repertoires were made available in a free public database intended to serve as a resource for research on the immune response to SARS-CoV-2. The samples were drawn from the first 160 participants of the ongoing ImmuneRACE study and from 950 to 1,500 subjects provided by 6 global collaborators. Nearly every sample came with metadata listing a de-identified subject ID, COVID-19 status, age in years and sex. HLA class I and class II types, where available, came from metadata supplied by the sample provider rather than from assay-based typing. The research as a whole found: The quantity of clinical and demographic metadata differed by source and by participant and was supplied without curation.

TCRbeta CDR3 regions were amplified from genomic DNA by means of the immunoSEQ Assay, a bias-controlled multiplex PCR. Under the source paper's analysis protocol: The number of nucleated cells in each sample was estimated from the amplification of reference gene primers within the assay. To quantify the absolute abundance of each unique TCRbeta CDR3 rearrangement, sequence reads were collapsed and filtered. For each sample, productive Simpson clonality was calculated as the square root of Simpson's diversity index across productive rearrangements. TCRdb took over this immuneACCESS table, retaining in-frame rearrangements with V and J assigned. Such tables are incomplete; in checked studies, under half of the missing clones stem from an unresolved V gene, and the remainder is unexplained. Clone size and V and J calls were adopted from that table, with D and trimming inferred from the DNA. The sample table shows 95,000 to 150,000 clones, and 70% to 85% are seen once. Jointly, the top ten make up 3.5% to 5.5% of the sample.

Based on the germline V gene (reference sequence), the CDR1 and CDR2 sequences are GTSNPN and SVGIG. The CDR3 sequence holds 15 residues, the cysteine and phenylalanine included. The CDR3 DNA has 45 bases and is translated from base 1. At the junction V is shortened by 2 bases and J by 3 bases; bases outside the gene matches: 6. Collaborating institutions collected whole blood in K2EDTA tubes following their own protocols. For TCRbeta analysis, collaborators shipped samples as frozen whole blood, isolated PBMCs, or DNA extracted from either of those sample types. The chain joins TRBV30 to TRBJ1-5, and 8 bases in between align with TRBD1. Sequencing was done on a sample of peripheral blood. This receptor was identified in a woman aged 70-85 years with acute or convalescent COVID-19. In nucleotides, the sequence is TGTGCCTGGAGTCTCGGGACAGGCGTCAATCAGCCCCAGCATTTT. Translated, it gives CAWSLGTGVNQPQHF.